This T cell receptor beta chain was documented in a study of siplizumab effects on memory and regulatory T cells. This CDR3 is 13 amino acids long. Germline trimming cut 8 bases from V and 12 bases from J; bases unmatched to any gene: 12. The germline gives CDR1 MDHEN, CDR2 SYDVKM. Sequenced by immunoSEQ multiplex PCR; TCRdb stores in-frame clones only, minus some. This table holds about 40,000 clones, about 90% found once. V usage is TRBV28 and J usage is TRBJ2-3; 9 nucleotides align to TRBD2. The sequencing input was naive CD4+ T cells sorted from blood. The TCR originated in a human donor in good health. The CDR3 DNA is TGTGCCAGCCAACCGTCTAAGCGGGGGGTCCAGTATTTT. It specifies CASQPSKRGVQYF.